This TCR beta chain was observed in a study of pediatric ulcerative colitis. The study, taken as a whole, reports: Clonal expansions reduced rectal repertoire diversity in acute severe colitis. Some T cells in rectal biopsies may come from blood, especially with overt colitis.

During colonoscopy, one to two rectal pinch biopsies were collected. TCRdb's table, derived via immunoSEQ multiplex PCR, lists solely in-frame clones and lacks some. The sample comprises 30,000 to 35,000 clones, about three quarters of which are singletons, and 0.8% to 1.1% rests with the top ten. The germline V gene has CDR1 GTSNPN and CDR2 SVGIG (reference sequence). V dropped 2 bases and J dropped 5; count of bases not matched to a gene: 14. The CDR3 length is 16 residues. The table lists this clone with a count of one. Its specificity is not known. The receptor's source is a boy between 5 and 17 years old with mild ulcerative colitis. V and J are TRBV30 and TRBJ2-5; 7 bases match TRBD1. The sample taken for sequencing was gut tissue. The chain's CDR3 is CAWSSGGQWPGETQYF. DNA for the CDR3: TGTGCCTGGAGTTCAGGGGGACAATGGCCGGGGGAGACCCAGTACTTC.